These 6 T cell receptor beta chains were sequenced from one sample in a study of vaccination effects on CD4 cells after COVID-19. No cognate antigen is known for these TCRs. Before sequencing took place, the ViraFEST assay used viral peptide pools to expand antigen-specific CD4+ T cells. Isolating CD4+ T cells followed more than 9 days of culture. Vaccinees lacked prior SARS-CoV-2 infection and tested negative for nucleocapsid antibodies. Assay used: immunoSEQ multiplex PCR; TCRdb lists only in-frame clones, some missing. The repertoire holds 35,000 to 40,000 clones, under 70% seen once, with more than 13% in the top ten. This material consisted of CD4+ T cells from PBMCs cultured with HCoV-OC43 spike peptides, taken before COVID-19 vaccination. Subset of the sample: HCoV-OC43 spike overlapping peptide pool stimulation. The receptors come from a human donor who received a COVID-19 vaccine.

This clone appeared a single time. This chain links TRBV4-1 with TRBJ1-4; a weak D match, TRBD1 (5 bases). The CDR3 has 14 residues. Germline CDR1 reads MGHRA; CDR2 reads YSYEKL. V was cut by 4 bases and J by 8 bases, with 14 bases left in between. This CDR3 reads CASSPRDADEKLFF. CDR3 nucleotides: TGCGCCAGCAGCCCCCGGGACGCCGACGAAAAACTGTTTTTT.

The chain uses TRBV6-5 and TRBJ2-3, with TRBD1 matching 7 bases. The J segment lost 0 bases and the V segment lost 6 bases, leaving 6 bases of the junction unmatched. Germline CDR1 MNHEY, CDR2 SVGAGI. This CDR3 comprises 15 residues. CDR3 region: CASRETGKSTDTQYF. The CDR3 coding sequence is TGTGCCAGCAGGGAGACAGGGAAGAGCACAGATACGCAGTATTTT.

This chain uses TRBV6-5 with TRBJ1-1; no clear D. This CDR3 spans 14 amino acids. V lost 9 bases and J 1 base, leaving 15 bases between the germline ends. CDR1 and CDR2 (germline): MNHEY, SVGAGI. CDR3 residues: CASGGRWTNTEAFF. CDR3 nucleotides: TGTGCCAGTGGAGGAAGGTGGACGAACACTGAAGCTTTCTTT.

This CDR3 reads CASSPGANYNEQFF. The CDR3 nucleotides read TGCGCCAGCAGCCCGGGGGCCAACTACAATGAGCAGTTCTTC. The rearrangement joins TRBV5-1 to TRBJ2-1; either TRBD1 or TRBD2 may fit D (6 bases each). The CDR3 covers 14 residues. Trimming took off 4 bases at V and 3 bases at J, with 11 bases between the two ends. The germline gives CDR1 SGHRS, CDR2 YFSETQ.

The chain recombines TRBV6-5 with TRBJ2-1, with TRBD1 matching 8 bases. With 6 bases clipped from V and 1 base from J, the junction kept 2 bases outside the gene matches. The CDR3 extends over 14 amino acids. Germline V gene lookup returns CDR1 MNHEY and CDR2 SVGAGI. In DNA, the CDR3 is TGTGCCAGCAGCCGGACAGGGTCCTACAATGAGCAGTTCTTC. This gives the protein CASSRTGSYNEQFF.

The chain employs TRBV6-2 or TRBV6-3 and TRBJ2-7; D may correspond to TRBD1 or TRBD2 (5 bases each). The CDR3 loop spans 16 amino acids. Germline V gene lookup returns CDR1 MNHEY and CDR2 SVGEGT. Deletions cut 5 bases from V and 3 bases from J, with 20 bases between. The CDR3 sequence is CASSPSGHRRVYEQYF. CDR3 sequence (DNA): TGTGCCAGCAGTCCAAGCGGACACCGAAGGGTCTACGAGCAGTACTTC.